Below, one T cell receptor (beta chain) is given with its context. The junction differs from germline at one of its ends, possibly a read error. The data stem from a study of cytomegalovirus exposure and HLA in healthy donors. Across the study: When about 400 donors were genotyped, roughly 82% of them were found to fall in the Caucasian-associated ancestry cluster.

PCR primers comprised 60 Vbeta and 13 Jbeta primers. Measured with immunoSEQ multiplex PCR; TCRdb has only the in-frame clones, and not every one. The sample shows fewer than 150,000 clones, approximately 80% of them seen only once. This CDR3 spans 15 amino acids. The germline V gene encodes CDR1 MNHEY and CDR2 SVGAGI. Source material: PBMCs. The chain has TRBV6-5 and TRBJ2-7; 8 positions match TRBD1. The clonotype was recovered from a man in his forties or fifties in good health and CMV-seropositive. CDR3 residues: CASSYSRQGAYGQYF. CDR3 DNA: TGTGCCAGCAGTTACTCGAGGCAGGGGGCCTACGGGCAGTACTTC.